These 10 T cell receptor beta chains came from one sample sequenced in a study of T cells in Graves' hyperthyroidism and ophthalmopathy. Amplification targeted TCR beta CDR3 regions from RNA transcripts. The study used the HTBI primer set for a first-round RT-PCR of the TCR CDR3. TCRdb re-called the multiplex PCR reads through MiXCR, storing one row per CDR3 protein. The sample holds 240,000 or so distinct CDR3 sequences, over 15% seen once. The sequencing input was blood. Receptor source: a young woman with Graves' ophthalmopathy.

The chain uses TRBV28 and TRBJ1-1; D is unclear. The CDR3 is 13 residues long. The V and J ends lost 8 bases and 6 bases respectively, with 16 bases between them. Germline CDR1 and CDR2: MDHEN and SYDVKM. CDR3 sequence reads: CASDRLKIPEAFF. CDR3 in DNA: TGTGCCAGCGACCGGCTCAAAATCCCTGAAGCTTTCTTT.

This clonotype was seen at least ten times. For the CDR3, the DNA is TGTGCCAGCAGTTACGGCGCGACCCAGTACTTC. Amino acids: CASSYGATQYF. The chain employs TRBV6-5 and TRBJ2-5, with unresolved D. The CDR3 runs to 11 residues. Deletions cut 2 bases from V and 7 bases from J, with 5 bases between. Germline loops: CDR1 MNHEY, CDR2 SVGAGI.

This clonotype has at least ten counts. The CDR3 DNA reads TGTGCCAGCAGCTTAGTCGCGGGAGGGGGCACCGGGGAGCTGTTTTTT. Residues: CASSLVAGGGTGELFF. The chain combines TRBV11-2 with TRBJ2-2; TRBD2 agrees at 9 bases. Germline CDR1 and CDR2: SGHAT and FQNNGV. The CDR3 loop spans 16 amino acids. With 1 base clipped from V and 4 bases from J, the junction kept 4 bases outside the gene matches.

This clonotype was detected ten times or more. The V call is TRBV30, the J call TRBJ2-1, with 8 bases aligning to TRBD1. V was clipped by 1 base and J by 6 bases; unmatched bases: 5. This CDR3 comprises 14 residues. Germline V lookup: CDR1 GTSNPN, CDR2 SVGIG (reference sequence). The DNA of the CDR3 is TGTGCCTGGAGTGCAGGGGGCGCGAGCAATGAGCAGTTCTTC. Translation: CAWSAGGASNEQFF.

On this clonotype: Possible read error: a much larger clone is one base away. The chain uses TRBV19 and TRBJ2-2; TRBD2 is a possible D gene (5 bases). The V end was cut by 10 bases, the J end by 2 bases, with 14 bases between. Germline lookup yields CDR1 LNHDA and CDR2 SQIVND (reference sequence). The CDR3 runs to 14 residues. CDR3 residues: CATQGRGNTGELFF. The DNA for the CDR3 is TGTGCCACCCAAGGACGGGGAAACACCGGGGAGCTGTTTTTT.

Of note for this clonotype: This may stem from a read error, because a much larger clone lies one nucleotide away. Given the absence of the conserved phenylalanine or tryptophan at the CDR3 end, a read error is likely. V and J are TRBV11-1 and TRBJ2-7; 8 nucleotides align to TRBD2. The CDR3 loop spans 15 amino acids. The V and J ends lost 5 bases and 2 bases, in that order; junction bases with no gene match: 8. In germline, CDR1 is SGHAT, CDR2 FQDESV (reference sequence). The CDR3 protein is CASSPRGVSTYEQYS. The CDR3 bases are TGTGCCAGCAGCCCGCGGGGGGTGTCTACCTACGAGCAGTACTCC.

This clonotype was counted many times. The rearrangement joins TRBV30 to TRBJ2-6; 8 positions match TRBD1. V dropped 6 bases and J dropped 1; count of bases not matched to a gene: 5. The CDR3 is made up of 15 amino acids. The germline V gene encodes CDR1 GTSNPN and CDR2 SVGIG (reference sequence). CDR3 bases: TGTGCCTGCTGGACAGGGCCATCTGGGGCCAACGTCCTGACTTTC. This gives the protein CACWTGPSGANVLTF.

This clonotype occurred many times. The rearrangement uses TRBV2 and TRBJ2-2, with 9 bases fitting TRBD1. Germline V CDR1 and CDR2: SNHLY, FYNNEI. CDR3 length: 16 residues. J was trimmed by 3 bases and V by 4 bases; bases with no gene match: 6. The CDR3 nucleotides read TGTGCCAGCAGTGGGGGGGACAGGGTTGACACCGGGGAGCTGTTTTTT. Its protein product is CASSGGDRVDTGELFF.

This clonotype was counted at least ten times. The rearrangement links TRBV27 to TRBJ2-3, with D maybe TRBD2 (6 bases). The germline V gene has CDR1 MNHEY and CDR2 SMNVEV (reference sequence). This CDR3 has 14 amino acids. With 11 bases removed from V and 5 bases from J, the gap between germline ends came to 20 bases. The CDR3 sequence: CAATTGVAGDTQYF. CDR3 sequence (DNA): TGTGCCGCTACTACGGGGGTAGCCGGAGATACGCAGTATTTT.

This clonotype occurred many times. The chain recombines TRBV29-1 with TRBJ2-7; 8 positions match TRBD1. V lost 7 bases to trimming and J lost 5 bases; unmatched junction nucleotides: 10. This CDR3 has 13 residues. Per germline, CDR1 SQVTM and CDR2 ANQGSEA. The CDR3 sequence is CSALGQGGHEQYF. In nucleotides, the CDR3 is TGCAGCGCCCTAGGACAGGGCGGCCACGAGCAGTACTTC.